This T cell receptor (beta chain) derives from a study of T cell changes during pregnancy in multiple sclerosis. Trimming shortened V by 0 bases and J by 1 base, and 10 bases separated the two germline ends. This CDR3 is built from 15 residues. Germline CDR1 reads SGHTS; CDR2 reads YDEGEE. Assay used: immunoSEQ multiplex PCR; TCRdb lists only in-frame clones, some missing. The table includes over 30,000 clones, 70% to 90% detected once. The material was CD8+ T cells from peripheral blood mononuclear cells, obtained in the third trimester of pregnancy. The receptor comes from a female donor with multiple sclerosis, enrolled in a pregnancy study. The chain combines TRBV5-8 with TRBJ2-5; tentatively, D is TRBD2 (7 bases). The CDR3 DNA sequence: TGTGCCAGCAGCTTGGGCCGGGGGGCCCAAGAGACCCAGTACTTC. Translated: CASSLGRGAQETQYF. Combining the CDR3 with reference TRBV5-8 and TRBJ2-5 gives the whole variable domain EAGVTQSPTHLIKTRGQQATLRCSPISGHTSVYWYQQALGLGLQFLLWYDEGEERNRGNFPPRFSGRQFPNYSSELNVNALELEDSALYLCASSLGRGAQETQYFGPGTRLLVL.